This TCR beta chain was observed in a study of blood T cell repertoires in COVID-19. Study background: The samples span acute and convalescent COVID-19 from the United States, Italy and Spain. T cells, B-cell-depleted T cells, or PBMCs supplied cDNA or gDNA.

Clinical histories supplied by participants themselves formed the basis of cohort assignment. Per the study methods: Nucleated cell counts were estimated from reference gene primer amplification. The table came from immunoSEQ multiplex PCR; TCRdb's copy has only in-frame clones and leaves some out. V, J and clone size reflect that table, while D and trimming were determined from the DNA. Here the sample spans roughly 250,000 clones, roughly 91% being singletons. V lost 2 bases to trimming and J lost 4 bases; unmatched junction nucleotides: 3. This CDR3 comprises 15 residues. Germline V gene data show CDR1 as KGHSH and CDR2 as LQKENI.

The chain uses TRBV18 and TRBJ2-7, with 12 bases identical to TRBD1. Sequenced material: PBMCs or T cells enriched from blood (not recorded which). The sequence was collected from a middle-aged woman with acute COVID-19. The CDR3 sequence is CASSPGTGGLYEQYF. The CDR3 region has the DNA TGTGCCAGCTCACCAGGGACAGGGGGCCTATACGAGCAGTACTTC.